The entry below describes one TCR beta chain. What it recognizes is unknown. This sample stems from a study of shared clonotypes between healthy human individuals. Whole-study results and caveats: What rarefaction showed was incomplete sorted-subset sequencing despite large depth.

The naive CD8 fraction comprised CD45RO-negative cells positively selected for CCR7 and excluded terminally differentiated effector memory CD45RA+ cells. V was shortened by 3 bases and J by 12 bases, with 27 bases between the two germline ends. CDR1 and CDR2 (germline): MDHEN, SYDVKM. CDR3 size: 17 residues. Sequencing was performed with immunoSEQ multiplex PCR; in TCRdb, only in-frame clones are kept and a portion is missing. The table lists about 2.1 million clones, approximately 92% of them singletons. The J gene is TRBJ2-1, the V gene TRBV28; tentatively, D is TRBD2 (7 bases). Sequenced: naive CD8+ T cells from PBMCs. The receptor's source is a man between 18 and 35 years old in good health. Some clones in this sample may be carry-over from other donors' samples. CDR3 amino acids: CASSFDRRLAGVSRQFF. CDR3 in DNA: TGTGCCAGCAGTTTCGACCGTCGACTAGCAGGGGTTAGTCGGCAGTTCTTC.